A selection of T cell receptor beta chains follows, all from one sample in a study of T cells after yellow fever vaccination. Using its own MiXCR run on the 5' RACE reads, TCRdb lists one record per CDR3 protein. The data show 170,000 or so distinct CDR3 sequences, with around 9% seen just once and about a third held by the top ten. The specimen comprised CD8+ T cells sorted from PBMCs, sampled 45 days after the yellow fever booster vaccination. These TCRs come from a man between 18 and 35 years old who received the YFV17D yellow fever vaccine. Both conserved end residues are part of each CDR3. The D gene is left open where the match is weak. Where a row states a size, it is once, few, many or the class of an expanded clone; other rows omit it.

J gene: TRBJ2-4; clone size: many; CDR3 length: 17; V gene: TRBV12-3/TRBV12-4; D gene: TRBD2; CDR3 DNA: TGTGCCAGCAGTACGCTAGCGGGGGGGCTTGGCAAAAACATTCAGTACTTC; CDR3 protein: CASSTLAGGLGKNIQYF
J gene: TRBJ2-3; clone size: few; CDR3 length: 17; V gene: TRBV7-8; D gene: TRBD2; CDR3 DNA: TGTGCCAGCAGCTTAGTGTCGGGAGCGGGGGTTCGGGATACGCAGTATTTT; CDR3 protein: CASSLVSGAGVRDTQYF
J gene: TRBJ2-1; clone size: few; CDR3 length: 15; V gene: TRBV29-1; D gene: -; CDR3 DNA: TGCAGCGTTGTGGCCGGGGTGAGCTCCTACAATGAGCAGTTCTTC; CDR3 protein: CSVVAGVSSYNEQFF
J gene: TRBJ2-7; clone size: few; CDR3 length: 13; V gene: TRBV20-1; D gene: -; CDR3 DNA: TGCAGTGCAACCTCCGGGACCCCCTACGAGCAGTACTTC; CDR3 protein: CSATSGTPYEQYF
J gene: TRBJ2-7; clone size: many; CDR3 length: 12; V gene: TRBV7-3; D gene: TRBD1; CDR3 DNA: TGTGCCAGCAGCTCCACAGGGGGCGAGCAGTACTTC; CDR3 protein: CASSSTGGEQYF
J gene: TRBJ2-6; clone size: few; CDR3 length: 16; V gene: TRBV3-1; D gene: -; CDR3 DNA: TGTGCCAGCAGCCAAGATTTCAGTGCTGGGGCCAACGTCCTGACTTTC; CDR3 protein: CASSQDFSAGANVLTF
J gene: TRBJ2-2; clone size: few; CDR3 length: 14; V gene: TRBV12-3/TRBV12-4; D gene: -; CDR3 DNA: TGTGCCAGCAGTTTACAAGCGAACACCGGGGAGCTGTTTTTT; CDR3 protein: CASSLQANTGELFF
J gene: TRBJ1-1; clone size: few; CDR3 length: 14; V gene: TRBV18; D gene: TRBD1; CDR3 DNA: TGTGCCAGCTCATCCAGGGGGCGTGTCACTGAAGCTTTCTTT; CDR3 protein: CASSSRGRVTEAFF
J gene: TRBJ2-1; clone size: -; CDR3 length: 13; V gene: TRBV6-4; D gene: -; CDR3 DNA: TGTGCCAGCAGTGACGGTGAGCACGATGAGCAGTTCTTC; CDR3 protein: CASSDGEHDEQFF
J gene: TRBJ2-3; clone size: -; CDR3 length: 17; V gene: TRBV3-1; D gene: TRBD2; CDR3 DNA: TGTGCCAGCACCCCGGGACTAGCGGGGGGAAGCACAGATACGCAGTATTTT; CDR3 protein: CASTPGLAGGSTDTQYF
J gene: TRBJ1-5; clone size: -; CDR3 length: 15; V gene: TRBV27; D gene: TRBD1; CDR3 DNA: TGTGCCAGCAGACCCTGGGACAGGGAAGATCAGCCCCAGCATTTT; CDR3 protein: CASRPWDREDQPQHF
J gene: TRBJ1-2; clone size: few; CDR3 length: 15; V gene: TRBV11-2; D gene: -; CDR3 DNA: TGTGCCAGCAGCCCCGGCCAGGAGCTTTCATATGGCTACACCTTC; CDR3 protein: CASSPGQELSYGYTF
J gene: TRBJ2-7; clone size: few; CDR3 length: 12; V gene: TRBV6-2/TRBV6-3; D gene: -; CDR3 DNA: TGTGCCAGCAGTTTGCGCCGCAGCGAGCAGTACTTC; CDR3 protein: CASSLRRSEQYF
J gene: TRBJ1-1; clone size: -; CDR3 length: 12; V gene: TRBV14; D gene: -; CDR3 DNA: TGTGCCAGCAGAGGACCGAACACTGAAGCTTTCTTT; CDR3 protein: CASRGPNTEAFF
J gene: TRBJ2-6; clone size: -; CDR3 length: 16; V gene: TRBV12-3/TRBV12-4; D gene: -; CDR3 DNA: TGTGCCAGCAGAGGACCCGCGCTCTCTGGGGCCAACGTCCTGACTTTC; CDR3 protein: CASRGPALSGANVLTF
J gene: TRBJ2-1; clone size: -; CDR3 length: 12; V gene: TRBV27; D gene: TRBD1; CDR3 DNA: TGTGCCAGCAGTTCACAGGGGCCTGAGCAGTTCTTC; CDR3 protein: CASSSQGPEQFF
J gene: TRBJ1-1; clone size: -; CDR3 length: 15; V gene: TRBV7-9; D gene: -; CDR3 DNA: TGTGCCAGCAGCTTAGGAGCGGTGGGGAACACTGAAGCTTTCTTT; CDR3 protein: CASSLGAVGNTEAFF
J gene: TRBJ2-6; clone size: -; CDR3 length: 15; V gene: TRBV6-5; D gene: -; CDR3 DNA: TGTGCCAGCAGTTACGGTGCCTGGGTCGCCAACGTCCTGACTTTC; CDR3 protein: CASSYGAWVANVLTF
J gene: TRBJ2-3; clone size: few; CDR3 length: 15; V gene: TRBV4-2; D gene: -; CDR3 DNA: TGTGCCAGCAGCCAGACTACCGCTAGCACAGATACGCAGTATTTT; CDR3 protein: CASSQTTASTDTQYF
J gene: TRBJ1-5; clone size: many; CDR3 length: 15; V gene: TRBV6-2/TRBV6-3; D gene: -; CDR3 DNA: TGTGCCAGCACCCCATTGGGGGCAAGCAATCAGCCCCAGCATTTT; CDR3 protein: CASTPLGASNQPQHF
J gene: TRBJ1-4; clone size: -; CDR3 length: 15; V gene: TRBV7-9; D gene: -; CDR3 DNA: TGTGCCAGCAGCTTAATCGGAACAGCTAATGAAAAACTGTTTTTT; CDR3 protein: CASSLIGTANEKLFF
J gene: TRBJ2-1; clone size: -; CDR3 length: 14; V gene: TRBV7-2; D gene: -; CDR3 DNA: TGTGCCAGCAGCCCTAGATTCTCCTACAATGAGCAGTTCTTC; CDR3 protein: CASSPRFSYNEQFF
J gene: TRBJ1-4; clone size: few; CDR3 length: 15; V gene: TRBV25-1; D gene: -; CDR3 DNA: TGTGCCAGCAGTGGGTACAGTGCAACTAATGAAAAACTGTTTTTT; CDR3 protein: CASSGYSATNEKLFF
J gene: TRBJ2-3; clone size: many; CDR3 length: 15; V gene: TRBV9; D gene: -; CDR3 DNA: TGTGCCAGCAGCGTAGGGGCTAGCGAGTCAGATACGCAGTATTTT; CDR3 protein: CASSVGASESDTQYF
J gene: TRBJ2-2; clone size: -; CDR3 length: 15; V gene: TRBV27; D gene: -; CDR3 DNA: TGTGCCAGCAGTTTGCGGTCCCCGAACACCGGGGAGCTGTTTTTT; CDR3 protein: CASSLRSPNTGELFF
J gene: TRBJ1-1; clone size: -; CDR3 length: 14; V gene: TRBV13; D gene: -; CDR3 DNA: TGTGCCAGCAGCTTAAGTACAACAAACACTGAAGCTTTCTTT; CDR3 protein: CASSLSTTNTEAFF
J gene: TRBJ1-1; clone size: few; CDR3 length: 15; V gene: TRBV7-9; D gene: TRBD1; CDR3 DNA: TGTGCCAGCAGCTCTAGGACAGGGAGAAACACTGAAGCTTTCTTT; CDR3 protein: CASSSRTGRNTEAFF
J gene: TRBJ2-2; clone size: many; CDR3 length: 17; V gene: TRBV4-1; D gene: TRBD2; CDR3 DNA: TGCGCCAGCAGCCCCGTATCGGGGGGTTCGAACACCGGGGAGCTGTTTTTT; CDR3 protein: CASSPVSGGSNTGELFF
J gene: TRBJ1-1; clone size: -; CDR3 length: 13; V gene: TRBV6-4; D gene: -; CDR3 DNA: TGTGCCAGCAGCGTTAACTCGAACACTGAAGCTTTCTTT; CDR3 protein: CASSVNSNTEAFF
J gene: TRBJ2-7; clone size: once; CDR3 length: 15; V gene: TRBV6-5; D gene: TRBD2; CDR3 DNA: TGTGCCAGCAGTTACTCGGACCGGGGGGCCTACGAGCAGTACTTC; CDR3 protein: CASSYSDRGAYEQYF
J gene: TRBJ2-5; clone size: -; CDR3 length: 17; V gene: TRBV4-1; D gene: TRBD2; CDR3 DNA: TGCGCCAGCAGCCAGTGGAACGGGGGGATATCCCAAGAGACCCAGTACTTC; CDR3 protein: CASSQWNGGISQETQYF